A single sample is the source of the 26 T cell receptor beta chains below, sequenced in a study of T cell clonotyping in hematopoietic cell transplantation. The repertoire was sequenced with immunoSEQ multiplex PCR; TCRdb's copy has only in-frame clones and lacks some. The sample holds approximately 19,000 clones, roughly 82% seen once. Time point described: recipient sample about 28 days before transplant, after cytoreduction. Specimen: peripheral blood mononuclear cells, collected before stem cell transplant. All receptors come from a man between 50 and 59 years old with acute myeloid leukemia. Some clones in this sample may be carry-over from other donors' samples.

J is TRBJ2-1 and V is TRBV5-1; D possibly uses TRBD1 or TRBD2 (7 bases each). Germline lookup yields CDR1 SGHRS and CDR2 YFSETQ. Trimming took 4 bases from V and 4 from J, leaving 15 bases between them. This CDR3 spans 15 amino acids. The CDR3 reads CASSRGGTEYNEQFF. CDR3 DNA: TGCGCCAGCAGCAGGGGGGGGACAGAGTACAATGAGCAGTTCTTC.

The chain links TRBV30 to TRBJ2-1; 8 bases map to TRBD2. Trimming cost V 0 bases and J 5 bases; bases outside gene matches: 6. The germline CDR1 and CDR2 sequences are GTSNPN and SVGIG (reference sequence). The CDR3 has 15 amino acids. This CDR3 reads CAWSVPGGQNNEQFF. The CDR3 DNA is TGTGCCTGGAGTGTACCGGGGGGGCAGAACAATGAGCAGTTCTTC.

V gene TRBV7-9 combines with J gene TRBJ2-7, with TRBD1 matching 8 bases. Per the germline V gene, CDR1 is SEHNR and CDR2 is FQNEAQ (reference sequence). V lost 5 bases, J lost 0 bases, and 3 bases stayed unmatched. The CDR3 loop spans 14 amino acids. In DNA form, the CDR3 reads TGTGCCAGCAGCACGACAGGGGACTCCTACGAGCAGTACTTC. Protein sequence: CASSTTGDSYEQYF.

This clone was seen a few times. V usage is TRBV7-2 and J usage is TRBJ2-7; 9 positions match TRBD2. The germline gives CDR1 SGHTA, CDR2 FQGNSA. The CDR3 is 15 amino acids. Trimming removed 1 base from V and 4 bases from J; junction bases left unmatched: 5. The CDR3 protein is CASSLVAGVVYEQYF. The CDR3 DNA is TGTGCCAGCAGCTTAGTAGCGGGGGTTGTATACGAGCAGTACTTC.

This clone occurred once. The rearrangement links TRBV4-3 to TRBJ1-1; weak D call: TRBD1 (6 bases). Germline CDR1 is LGHNA and CDR2 is YSLEER. The V end was cut by 0 bases, the J end by 3 bases, with 11 bases between. The CDR3 length is 15 residues. The CDR3 DNA reads TGCGCCAGCAGCCAAGATGGGCGGGGGCACACTGAAGCTTTCTTT. Translated, it gives CASSQDGRGHTEAFF.

This clone was detected once. The chain has TRBV5-1 and TRBJ2-7; 12 bases map to TRBD2. CDR1 and CDR2 from the germline V gene are SGHRS and YFSETQ. With 5 bases clipped from V and 4 bases from J, the junction kept 7 bases outside the gene matches. This CDR3 is 15 amino acids long. The CDR3 loop reads CASRPGLAGPYEQYF. For the CDR3, the DNA is TGCGCCAGCAGACCCGGACTAGCGGGGCCTTACGAGCAGTACTTC.

The chain recombines TRBV19 with TRBJ1-4; possibly TRBD1 for D (5 bases). CDR1 and CDR2 (germline): LNHDA, SQIVND (reference sequence). The CDR3 length is 17 residues. Trimming cost V 6 bases and J 4 bases, with 21 bases left between them. The CDR3 loop is CASRTGTSWGDNEKLFF. The CDR3 nucleotides read TGTGCCAGTAGGACCGGGACTTCTTGGGGGGATAATGAAAAACTGTTTTTT.

The chain couples TRBV6-5 to TRBJ2-7; D call uncertain. CDR1 MNHEY and CDR2 SVGAGI come from the germline V gene. The germline V and J ends were trimmed by 8 bases and 3 bases, with 14 bases remaining between them. The CDR3 runs 13 residues. CDR3 sequence (DNA): TGTGCCAGCTGCCCGGAGCCACACTACGAGCAGTACTTC. Translation gives CASCPEPHYEQYF.

The chain links TRBV7-9 to TRBJ1-5; no firm D call. Deletions cut 1 base from V and 7 bases from J, with 8 bases between. Germline V gene data show CDR1 as SEHNR and CDR2 as FQNEAQ (reference sequence). The CDR3 is 13 residues long. CDR3 loop: CASSLGGGQPQHF. CDR3 bases: TGTGCCAGCAGCTTAGGTGGCGGGCAGCCCCAGCATTTT.

Points on this clone: This specimen includes other DNA sequences encoding the same CDR3. The chain employs TRBV5-1 and TRBJ2-7; 9 nucleotides line up with TRBD1. There are 13 residues in the CDR3. Germline V gene data show CDR1 as SGHRS and CDR2 as YFSETQ. The junction had 3 bases not matched to a gene; V was cut back by 4 bases and J by 4 bases. CDR3 loop: CASSLGTGYEQYF. The CDR3 region has the DNA TGCGCCAGCAGCCTAGGGACAGGGTACGAGCAGTACTTC.

Only one count was recorded for this clone. The chain uses TRBV7-9 and TRBJ1-1, with D possibly being TRBD1 (6 bases). The V gene lost 5 bases and the J gene lost 3 bases, with 22 bases spanning the gap. The CDR3 contains 17 residues. Germline V gives CDR1 SEHNR, CDR2 FQNEAQ (reference sequence). CDR3: CASSPDRFSSKDTEAFF. CDR3 nucleotide sequence: TGTGCCAGCAGCCCGGACAGATTTAGTTCGAAGGACACTGAAGCTTTCTTT.

The chain has TRBV4-1 and TRBJ2-7, with TRBD1 as a possible D gene (5 bases). Germline loops: CDR1 MGHRA, CDR2 YSYEKL. The CDR3 sequence is 15 residues long. Trimming shortened V by 3 bases and J by 2 bases, and 14 bases separated the two germline ends. DNA for the CDR3: TGCGCCAGCAGCCAGGGGCAGAACAAACCCTACGAGCAGTACTTC. As protein: CASSQGQNKPYEQYF.

This clone appeared once. The chain combines TRBV18 with TRBJ1-4, with D perhaps matching TRBD1 (5 bases). V was cut by 4 bases and J by 8 bases, with 14 bases left in between. CDR3 size: 14 residues. The germline CDR1 and CDR2 sequences are KGHSH and LQKENI. CDR3 amino acids: CASSLGTAGEKLFF. The CDR3, as DNA: TGTGCCAGCTCACTCGGGACTGCCGGGGAAAAACTGTTTTTT.

The chain joins TRBV6-1 to TRBJ1-2, with TRBD1 identical over 8 bases. Losses at the gene ends were 7 bases for V and 3 bases for J; bases not matched to a gene: 4. CDR3 size: 13 residues. Germline CDR1 and CDR2: MNHNS and SASEGT. The CDR3 DNA reads as TGTGCCAGCAATCCAGGGGGCGACTATGGCTACACCTTC. This encodes CASNPGGDYGYTF.

The chain combines TRBV4-1 with TRBJ2-1; D might be TRBD1 or TRBD2, each matching 6 bases. Trimming stripped 2 bases from V and 6 bases from J, with 17 bases between. There are 16 residues in the CDR3. From germline, CDR1 is MGHRA and CDR2 YSYEKL. The DNA of the CDR3 is TGCGCCAGCAGCCAAAGAAGGGGGGCCTTTAGCAATGAGCAGTTCTTC. Its translation is CASSQRRGAFSNEQFF.

The chain combines TRBV11-1 with TRBJ1-2; TRBD1 is a possible D gene (5 bases). Deletions cut 3 bases from V and 4 bases from J, with 12 bases between. The CDR3 is 14 amino acids. CDR1 and CDR2 (germline): SGHAT, FQDESV (reference sequence). DNA of the CDR3: TGTGCCAGCAGCTTCAGGGATCATCGCTATGGCTACACCTTC. Encoded protein: CASSFRDHRYGYTF.

The V and J genes are TRBV6-5 and TRBJ2-7; the D is unclear. Germline-derived CDR1 and CDR2 are MNHEY and SVGAGI. The CDR3 runs to 14 residues. Trimming removed 5 bases at V and 2 bases at J, with 13 bases between. CDR3 in amino acids: CASSPDGTTYEQYF. The CDR3 nucleotides are TGTGCCAGCAGTCCTGACGGAACAACCTACGAGCAGTACTTC.

The chain links TRBV6-5 to TRBJ2-7, with D possibly matching TRBD2 (6 bases). Between the trimmed V and J ends, which lost 5 bases and 3 bases, there was a span of 8 bases. CDR3 size: 12 residues. CDR1 is MNHEY and CDR2 is SVGAGI in the germline V gene. DNA for the CDR3: TGTGCCAGCAGTCGCGGGGACTACGAGCAGTACTTC. Protein product: CASSRGDYEQYF.

A single count supports this clone. V and J are TRBV27 and TRBJ1-6, with D possibly matching TRBD1 (5 bases). Trimming shortened V by 5 bases and J by 6 bases, and 14 bases separated the two germline ends. Germline CDR1 and CDR2: MNHEY and SMNVEV (reference sequence). This CDR3 comprises 15 residues. Here the CDR3 DNA reads TGTGCCAGCAGTGCTTCTCGGGACCCTAATTCACCCCTCCACTTT. This sequence encodes CASSASRDPNSPLHF.

This clone was observed once. The chain recombines TRBV2 with TRBJ1-5; a possible D gene is TRBD1 (5 bases). CDR1 is SNHLY, CDR2 FYNNEI, per germline. This CDR3 has 14 residues. Trimming left V 8 bases short and J 0 bases short, with 11 bases between. The CDR3 sequence is CASGGEYSNQPQHF. As DNA, the CDR3 is TGTGCCAGCGGGGGGGAGTATAGCAATCAGCCCCAGCATTTT.

The J gene is TRBJ2-5, the V gene TRBV7-8; 7 nucleotides align to TRBD1. Per the germline V gene, CDR1 is SGHVS and CDR2 is FQNEAQ. The CDR3 has 15 amino acids. With V trimmed by 0 bases and J by 0 bases, 1 base remained unmatched. The CDR3, as DNA: TGTGCCAGCAGCTTAGCCGGGACAGACCAAGAGACCCAGTACTTC. As protein: CASSLAGTDQETQYF.

This chain joins TRBV5-6 and TRBJ1-4, with 7 bases identical to TRBD1. This CDR3 is built from 13 residues. The ends lost 4 bases at V and 9 bases at J; junction bases unmatched: 6. The V gene's germline CDR1 is SGHDT and CDR2 YYEEEE. The CDR3 nucleotides are TGTGCCAGCAGCGCAGGGACAGCGAAAAAACTGTTTTTT. Translating gives CASSAGTAKKLFF.

The chain is built from TRBV6-5 and TRBJ1-1, with TRBD1 matching 8 bases. Germline lookup yields CDR1 MNHEY and CDR2 SVGAGI. The V gene end was trimmed by 3 bases and the J gene end by 5 bases; junction bases not matched to a gene: 8. The CDR3 is made up of 15 amino acids. CDR3 protein: CASSYNGRGLTEAFF. In DNA form, the CDR3 reads TGTGCCAGCAGTTATAACGGCAGGGGGCTGACTGAAGCTTTCTTT.

V usage is TRBV4-2 and J usage is TRBJ1-4; 11 nucleotides agree with TRBD1. The CDR3 is 17 amino acids. Germline assignment: CDR1 LGHNA and CDR2 YNFKEQ. V gave up 4 bases and J gave up 7 bases; unmatched junction bases: 11. The CDR3 is CASSPRTGGLGGEKLFF. The CDR3 DNA sequence: TGTGCCAGCAGCCCCCGGACAGGGGGCTTGGGAGGTGAAAAACTGTTTTTT.

The rearrangement joins TRBV7-2 to TRBJ1-6, with 7 bases identical to TRBD1. V gave up 4 bases and J gave up 9 bases; unmatched junction bases: 12. The CDR3 spans 16 residues. Germline CDR1 and CDR2: SGHTA and FQGNSA. CDR3 nucleotides: TGTGCCAGCAGCTCTCGACAGGGTGGTATGAGTTCACCCCTCCACTTT. Its translation is CASSSRQGGMSSPLHF.

This chain links TRBV9 with TRBJ2-3; a possible D gene is TRBD2 (7 bases). The CDR3 loop spans 15 amino acids. CDR1 and CDR2 (germline): SGDLS, YYNGEE. Trimming took 3 bases from V and 6 from J, leaving 17 bases between them. The CDR3 DNA reads as TGTGCCAGCAGCGCCCAGGGCGGGGGCTTTGATACGCAGTATTTT. This gives the protein CASSAQGGGFDTQYF.